Listed here are 24 T cell receptor beta chains from one sample, sequenced in a study of cytomegalovirus exposure and HLA in healthy donors. Profiled with immunoSEQ multiplex PCR; TCRdb holds only in-frame clones, not every one. The sample lists approximately 99,000 clones; approximately 85% were seen once. Sequenced sample: PBMCs. The receptor set was obtained from a woman aged 18-29 years in good health and CMV-seronegative.

The chain recombines TRBV6-5 with TRBJ2-5, with 8 positions matching TRBD1. The germline V gene has CDR1 MNHEY and CDR2 SVGAGI. CDR3 length: 13 amino acids. V gave up 6 bases and J gave up 5 bases; unmatched junction bases: 5. The CDR3 DNA sequence: TGTGCCAGCAGAAGTAGACAGGGGGAGACCCAGTACTTC. Its protein product is CASRSRQGETQYF.

This clone was seen more than once but under ten times. The chain is built from TRBV28 and TRBJ1-2; D is unclear. The CDR3 sequence is 11 residues long. Germline V gene lookup returns CDR1 MDHEN and CDR2 SYDVKM. The V and J ends lost 8 bases and 3 bases respectively, with 7 bases between them. CDR3 bases: TGTGCCAGCGGTCGGGACTATGGCTACACCTTC. Its protein is CASGRDYGYTF.

J is TRBJ1-4 and V is TRBV5-1; 7 bases are shared with TRBD1. CDR1 and CDR2 from the germline V gene are SGHRS and YFSETQ. V dropped 3 bases and J dropped 8; count of bases not matched to a gene: 13. This CDR3 has 16 amino acids. This CDR3 is CASSSTYRGWEEKLFF. The CDR3 bases are TGCGCCAGCAGCTCCACTTACAGGGGATGGGAGGAAAAACTGTTTTTT.

The chain employs TRBV28 and TRBJ2-5; TRBD2 matches 12 bases. V lost 7 bases to trimming and J lost 1 base; unmatched junction nucleotides: 7. The CDR3 consists of 16 residues. CDR1 MDHEN and CDR2 SYDVKM come from the germline V gene. The CDR3 nucleotides are TGTGCCAGCAAACTAGCGGGGGGCTTATCCCAAGAGACCCAGTACTTC. Its protein is CASKLAGGLSQETQYF. The entire variable domain, with the rest obtained from reference TRBV28 and TRBJ2-5, is as follows: DVKVTQSSRYLVKRTGEKVFLECVQDMDHENMFWYRQDPGLGLRLIYFSYDVKMKEKGDIPEGYSVSREKKERFSLILESASTNQTSMYLCASKLAGGLSQETQYFGPGTRLLVL.

The CDR3 DNA reads as TGTGCCAGCTCACCAGAGGGGGCCGGCTCCTGGAACACTGAAGCTTTCTTT. This encodes CASSPEGAGSWNTEAFF. The chain is built from TRBV18 and TRBJ1-1; TRBD1 aligns across 7 bases. Trimming took 2 bases from V and 1 from J; bases not matched to a gene: 10. The germline V gene has CDR1 KGHSH and CDR2 LQKENI. The CDR3 has 17 residues.

The V and J genes are TRBV7-9 and TRBJ1-5, with 9 positions matching TRBD1. Trimming removed 3 bases from V and 1 base from J; junction bases left unmatched: 1. CDR1 is SEHNR, CDR2 FQNEAQ, per germline (reference sequence). The CDR3 is 15 amino acids. The CDR3: CASSFGQGSNQPQHF. CDR3 in DNA: TGTGCCAGCAGCTTCGGACAGGGGAGCAATCAGCCCCAGCATTTT.

The chain combines TRBV29-1 with TRBJ2-7; the match to TRBD1 covers 8 bases. The CDR3 contains 13 residues. Germline CDR1 is SQVTM and CDR2 is ANQGSEA. V shed 7 bases and J 2 bases; nucleotides not matched to a gene: 7. The CDR3 DNA follows: TGCAGCGCCACCGGGACAGGAGCCTACGAGCAGTACTTC. This translates into CSATGTGAYEQYF.

CDR3 nucleotides: TGTGCCAGCAGCCCAACATACAGGGCGCATGAGACCCAGTACTTC. Residues: CASSPTYRAHETQYF. J is TRBJ2-5 and V is TRBV7-8, with D possibly matching TRBD1 (6 bases). CDR3 length: 15 amino acids. CDR1 and CDR2 from the germline V gene are SGHVS and FQNEAQ. Trimming cost V 5 bases and J 5 bases, with 18 bases left between them.

The V and J genes are TRBV19 and TRBJ2-7, with D tentatively TRBD2 (5 bases). Germline lookup yields CDR1 LNHDA and CDR2 SQIVND (reference sequence). V lost 3 bases and J 0 bases, leaving 15 bases between the germline ends. This CDR3 region has 16 residues. CDR3 sequence: CASSIMFGEFSYEQYF. CDR3 DNA: TGTGCCAGTAGTATTATGTTCGGGGAATTCTCCTACGAGCAGTACTTC.

This clone was observed a handful of times. J is TRBJ1-6 and V is TRBV9; D is unresolved. V was pared by 0 bases and J by 0 bases, with 10 bases between. Germline CDR1 is SGDLS and CDR2 is YYNGEE. The CDR3 is made up of 17 amino acids. The CDR3 region is CASSVGSTSSYNSPLHF. In DNA, the CDR3 is TGTGCCAGCAGCGTAGGGTCCACGAGCTCCTATAATTCACCCCTCCACTTT.

A word on this clone: Compared with germline, one end of the junction differs, possibly owing to a read error. The rearrangement uses TRBV7-9 and TRBJ1-2; no clear D gene. Germline V gene sequence: CDR1 SEHNR, CDR2 FQNEAQ (reference sequence). The CDR3 is made up of 13 amino acids. The CDR3, as DNA: TGTGCCAGCAGCTTAGGGTCCCACTATGGCTACACCTTT. Translated: CASSLGSHYGYTF.

This sequence joins TRBV20-1 and TRBJ1-2; TRBD1 matches 9 bases. V lost 8 bases and J lost 8; bases outside the gene matches: 6. This CDR3 is 11 amino acids long. Germline V gene data show CDR1 as DFQATT and CDR2 as SNEGSKA (reference sequence). The CDR3 DNA reads as TGCAGTTCCACAGGGGGCGGAGGCTACACCTTC. This sequence encodes CSSTGGGGYTF.

V gene TRBV6-1 combines with J gene TRBJ1-1, with D maybe TRBD1 (5 bases). From germline, CDR1 is MNHNS and CDR2 SASEGT. The CDR3 loop spans 15 amino acids. V lost 6 bases and J 2 bases, leaving 16 bases between the germline ends. CDR3 protein: CASSRKTVTNTEAFF. The CDR3 DNA is TGTGCCAGCAGCCGTAAGACAGTCACCAACACTGAAGCTTTCTTT.

The rearrangement joins TRBV28 to TRBJ1-2; D remains ambiguous. Trimming left V 2 bases short and J 8 bases short, with 12 bases between. Germline CDR1 MDHEN, CDR2 SYDVKM. CDR3 length: 13 residues. CDR3 protein: CASSLIQQRGYTF. In nucleotides, the CDR3 is TGTGCCAGCAGTTTAATACAGCAAAGGGGCTACACCTTC.

This clone has just a few counts. V usage is TRBV30 and J usage is TRBJ1-5, with 7 bases matching TRBD1. Germline CDR1 GTSNPN, CDR2 SVGIG (reference sequence). V gave up 0 bases and J gave up 4 bases; unmatched junction bases: 3. This CDR3 region has 14 residues. The CDR3 DNA reads as TGTGCCTGGAGTGTACGGGGACAGAATCAGCCCCAGCATTTT. Amino acid sequence: CAWSVRGQNQPQHF.

This clone turned up a few times. The rearrangement uses TRBV25-1 and TRBJ1-5; D is possibly TRBD1 (5 bases). Germline CDR1 and CDR2: MGHDK and SYGVNS. V dropped 4 bases and J dropped 2 bases, with 12 bases sitting between them. The CDR3 is 15 amino acids. The CDR3 nucleotides read TGTGCCAGCAGTGCCCGGGACTGGGGCAATCAGCCCCAGCATTTT. Amino acid sequence: CASSARDWGNQPQHF.

V and J are TRBV5-1 and TRBJ2-5; TRBD2 agrees at 12 bases. From germline, CDR1 is SGHRS and CDR2 YFSETQ. This CDR3 contains 16 residues. Germline trimming cut 3 bases from V and 4 bases from J; bases unmatched to any gene: 7. CDR3 residues: CASSSTSGGTIETQYF. CDR3 nucleotide sequence: TGCGCCAGCAGCTCCACTAGCGGGGGGACCATAGAGACCCAGTACTTC. Variable domain in full (rest from reference TRBV5-1 and TRBJ2-5): KAGVTQTPRYLIKTRGQQVTLSCSPISGHRSVSWYQQTPGQGLQFLFEYFSETQRNKGNFPGRFSGRQFSNSRSEMNVSTLELGDSALYLCASSSTSGGTIETQYFGPGTRLLVL.

This sequence joins TRBV9 and TRBJ2-1, with no clear D. V lost 3 bases, J lost 9 bases, and 4 bases lay in between. CDR3 length equals 10 residues. From germline, CDR1 is SGDLS and CDR2 YYNGEE. CDR3 sequence: CASSGSEQFF. In DNA, the CDR3 is TGTGCCAGCAGCGGTAGTGAGCAGTTCTTC.

This clone was observed a single time. The rearrangement joins TRBV5-1 to TRBJ2-1, with 9 bases fitting TRBD1. Germline V gene sequence: CDR1 SGHRS, CDR2 YFSETQ. V trimming: 4 bases; J trimming: 5 bases; junction bases outside the gene matches: 7. This CDR3 comprises 15 residues. DNA for the CDR3: TGCGCCAGCAGCCCAACGGGACAGGGAGACAATGAGCAGTTCTTC. Protein: CASSPTGQGDNEQFF.

The rearrangement joins TRBV6-4 to TRBJ2-1, with TRBD2 matching 8 bases. The V and J ends lost 0 bases and 2 bases, in that order; junction bases with no gene match: 3. The CDR3 totals 16 residues. CDR1 is MRHNA and CDR2 is SNTAGT in the germline V gene. CDR3 sequence (DNA): TGTGCCAGCAGTGACTCAGGCGGGGGGCCCTACAATGAGCAGTTCTTC. Translation: CASSDSGGGPYNEQFF.

The J gene is TRBJ1-1, the V gene TRBV6-5; TRBD1 might be the D (5 bases). CDR3 length: 11 residues. Germline CDR1 is MNHEY and CDR2 is SVGAGI. V was shortened by 7 bases and J by 5 bases, with 8 bases between the two germline ends. The chain's CDR3 is CASMRGTEAFF. The CDR3 nucleotides read TGTGCCAGCATGCGGGGGACTGAAGCTTTCTTT.

This clone was seen a handful of times. The CDR3 DNA sequence: TGTGCCAGCAGCTACGGACTAGGGGAGACCCAGTACTTC. Protein product: CASSYGLGETQYF. The V call is TRBV11-2, the J call TRBJ2-5, with 7 bases aligning to TRBD2. This CDR3 has 13 amino acids. Germline-derived CDR1 and CDR2 are SGHAT and FQNNGV. V shed 4 bases, J shed 5 bases, and the junction held 4 bases outside the gene matches.

The chain combines TRBV4-1 with TRBJ1-5, with D hard to call. The CDR3 totals 18 residues. Trimming removed 5 bases from V and 0 bases from J, with 20 bases in between. The germline V gene has CDR1 MGHRA and CDR2 YSYEKL. DNA for the CDR3: TGCGCCAGCAGCGGCTGTCGCGAGGGCCGGTATAGCAATCAGCCCCAGCATTTT. It encodes CASSGCREGRYSNQPQHF.

This clone was observed once. This chain joins TRBV29-1 and TRBJ2-1; D remains unclear. Germline CDR1 is SQVTM and CDR2 is ANQGSEA. V shed 2 bases and J shed 0 bases, with 11 bases lying between them. The CDR3 runs 15 residues. In DNA form, the CDR3 reads TGCAGCGTTGAATCCCCCGCCAGCTCCTACAATGAGCAGTTCTTC. Protein sequence: CSVESPASSYNEQFF.